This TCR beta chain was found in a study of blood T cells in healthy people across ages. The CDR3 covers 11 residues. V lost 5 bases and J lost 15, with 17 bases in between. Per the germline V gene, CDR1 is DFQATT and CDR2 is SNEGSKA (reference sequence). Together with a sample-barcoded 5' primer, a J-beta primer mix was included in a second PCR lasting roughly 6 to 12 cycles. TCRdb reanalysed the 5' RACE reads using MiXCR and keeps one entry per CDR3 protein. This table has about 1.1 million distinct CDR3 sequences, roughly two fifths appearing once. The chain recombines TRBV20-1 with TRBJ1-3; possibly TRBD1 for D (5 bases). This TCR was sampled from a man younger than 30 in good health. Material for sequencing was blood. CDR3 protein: CSARLPGRKYF. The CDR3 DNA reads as TGCAGTGCTCGCTTACCGGGGCGAAAATATTTT.